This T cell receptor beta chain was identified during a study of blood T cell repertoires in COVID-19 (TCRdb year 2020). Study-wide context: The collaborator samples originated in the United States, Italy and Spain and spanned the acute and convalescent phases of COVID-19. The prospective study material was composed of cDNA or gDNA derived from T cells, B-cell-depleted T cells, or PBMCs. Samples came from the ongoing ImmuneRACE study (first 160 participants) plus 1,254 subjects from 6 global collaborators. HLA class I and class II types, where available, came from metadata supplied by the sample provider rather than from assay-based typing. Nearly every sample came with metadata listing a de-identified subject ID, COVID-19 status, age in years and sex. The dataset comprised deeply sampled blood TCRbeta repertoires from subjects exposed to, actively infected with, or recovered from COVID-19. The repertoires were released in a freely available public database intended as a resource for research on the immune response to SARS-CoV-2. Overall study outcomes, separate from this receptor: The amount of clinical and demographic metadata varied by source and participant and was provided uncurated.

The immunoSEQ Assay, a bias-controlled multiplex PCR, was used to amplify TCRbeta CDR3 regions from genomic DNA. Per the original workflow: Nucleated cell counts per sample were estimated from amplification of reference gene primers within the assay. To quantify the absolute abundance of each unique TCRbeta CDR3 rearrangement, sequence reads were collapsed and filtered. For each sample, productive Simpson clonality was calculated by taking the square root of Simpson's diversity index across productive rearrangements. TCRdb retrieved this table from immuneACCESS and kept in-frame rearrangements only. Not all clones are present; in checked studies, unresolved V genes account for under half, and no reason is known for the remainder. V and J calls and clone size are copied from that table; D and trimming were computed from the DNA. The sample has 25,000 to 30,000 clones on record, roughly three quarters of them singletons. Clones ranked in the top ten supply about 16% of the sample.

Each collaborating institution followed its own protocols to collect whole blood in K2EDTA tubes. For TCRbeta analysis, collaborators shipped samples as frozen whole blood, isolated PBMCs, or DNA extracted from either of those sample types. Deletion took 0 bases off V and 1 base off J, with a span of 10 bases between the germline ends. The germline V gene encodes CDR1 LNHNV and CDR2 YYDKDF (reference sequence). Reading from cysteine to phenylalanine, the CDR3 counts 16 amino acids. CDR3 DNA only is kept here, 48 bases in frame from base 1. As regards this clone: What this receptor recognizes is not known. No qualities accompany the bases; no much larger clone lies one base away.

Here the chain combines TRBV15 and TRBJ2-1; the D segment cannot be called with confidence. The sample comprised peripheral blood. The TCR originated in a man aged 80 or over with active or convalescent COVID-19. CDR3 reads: CATSRDLAVSYNEQFF. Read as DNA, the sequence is TGTGCCACCAGCAGAGATTTGGCGGTATCCTACAATGAGCAGTTCTTC.